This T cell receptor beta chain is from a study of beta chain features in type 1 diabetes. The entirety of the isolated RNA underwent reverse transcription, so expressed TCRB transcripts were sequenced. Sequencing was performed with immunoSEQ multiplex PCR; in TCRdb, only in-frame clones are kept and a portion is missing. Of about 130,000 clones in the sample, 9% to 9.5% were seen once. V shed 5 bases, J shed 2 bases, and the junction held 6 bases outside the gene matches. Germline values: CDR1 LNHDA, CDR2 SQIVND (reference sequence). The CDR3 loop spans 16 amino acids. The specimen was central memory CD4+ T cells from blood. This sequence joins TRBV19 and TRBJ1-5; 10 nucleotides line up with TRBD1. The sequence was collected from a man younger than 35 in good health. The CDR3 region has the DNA TGTGCCAGTAGTTTGGGGACAGGGGTTCGCAATCAGCCCCAGCATTTT. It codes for CASSLGTGVRNQPQHF.